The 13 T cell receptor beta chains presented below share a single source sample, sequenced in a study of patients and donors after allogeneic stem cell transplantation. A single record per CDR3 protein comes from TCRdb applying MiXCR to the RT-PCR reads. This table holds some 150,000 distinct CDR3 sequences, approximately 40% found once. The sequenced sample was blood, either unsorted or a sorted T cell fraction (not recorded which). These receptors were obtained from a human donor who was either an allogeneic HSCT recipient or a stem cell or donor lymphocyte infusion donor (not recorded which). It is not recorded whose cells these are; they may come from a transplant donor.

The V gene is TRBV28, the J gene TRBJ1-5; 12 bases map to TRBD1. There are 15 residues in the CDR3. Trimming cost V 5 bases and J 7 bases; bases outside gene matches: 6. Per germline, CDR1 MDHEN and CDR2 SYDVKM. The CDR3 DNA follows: TGTGCCAGCAGTCCGGGACAGGGGGCACGACAGCCCCAGCATTTT. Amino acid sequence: CASSPGQGARQPQHF.

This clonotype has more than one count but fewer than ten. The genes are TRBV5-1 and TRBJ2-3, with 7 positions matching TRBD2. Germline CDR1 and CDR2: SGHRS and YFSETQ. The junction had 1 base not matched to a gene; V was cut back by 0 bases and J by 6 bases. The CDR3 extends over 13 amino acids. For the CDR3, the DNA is TGCGCCAGCAGCTTGGAGCGGGGCGATACGCAGTATTTT. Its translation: CASSLERGDTQYF.

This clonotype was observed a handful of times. CDR3 residues: CASSRFIQGTEAFF. The CDR3 DNA is TGCGCCAGCAGCCGATTCATCCAGGGGACTGAAGCTTTCTTT. This rearrangement joins TRBV4-1 to TRBJ1-1; perhaps TRBD1 as D (6 bases). Trimming removed 4 bases from V and 5 bases from J, with 14 bases in between. Germline CDR1 is MGHRA and CDR2 is YSYEKL. This CDR3 has 14 amino acids.

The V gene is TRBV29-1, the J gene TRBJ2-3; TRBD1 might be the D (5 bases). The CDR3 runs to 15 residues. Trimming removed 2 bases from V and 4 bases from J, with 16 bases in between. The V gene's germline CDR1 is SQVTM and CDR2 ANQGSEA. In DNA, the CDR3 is TGCAGCGTTGAACTACTACCTGGGGCTGCAGATACGCAGTATTTT. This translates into CSVELLPGAADTQYF.

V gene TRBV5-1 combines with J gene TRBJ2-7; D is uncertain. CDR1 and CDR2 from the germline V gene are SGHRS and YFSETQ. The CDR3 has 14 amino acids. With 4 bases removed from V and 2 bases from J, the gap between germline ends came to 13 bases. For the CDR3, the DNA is TGCGCCAGCAGCCCTAGTCTTGAGCCCTACGAGCAGTACTTC. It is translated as CASSPSLEPYEQYF.

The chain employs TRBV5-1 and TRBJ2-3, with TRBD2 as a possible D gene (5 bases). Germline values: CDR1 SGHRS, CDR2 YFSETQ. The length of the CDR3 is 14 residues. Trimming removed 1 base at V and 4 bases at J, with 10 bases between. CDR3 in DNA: TGCGCCAGCAGCTTGTTAGCGCCCCCAGATACGCAGTATTTT. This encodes CASSLLAPPDTQYF.

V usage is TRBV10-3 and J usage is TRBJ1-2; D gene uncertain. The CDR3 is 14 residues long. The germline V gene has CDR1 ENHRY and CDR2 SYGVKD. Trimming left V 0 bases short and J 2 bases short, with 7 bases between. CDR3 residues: CAISESAGNYGYTF. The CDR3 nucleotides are TGTGCCATCAGTGAGTCTGCAGGAAACTATGGCTACACCTTC.

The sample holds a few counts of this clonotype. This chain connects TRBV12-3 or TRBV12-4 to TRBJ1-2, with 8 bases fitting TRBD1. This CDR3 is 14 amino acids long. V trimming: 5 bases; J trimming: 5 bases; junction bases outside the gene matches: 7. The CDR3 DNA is TGTGCCAGCAGTGCAGGACAGGGAGGATATGGCTACACCTTC. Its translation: CASSAGQGGYGYTF.

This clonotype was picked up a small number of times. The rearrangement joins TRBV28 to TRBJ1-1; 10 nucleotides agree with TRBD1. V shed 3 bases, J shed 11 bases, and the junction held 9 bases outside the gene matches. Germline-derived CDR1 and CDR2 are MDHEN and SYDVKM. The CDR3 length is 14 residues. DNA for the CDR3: TGTGCCAGCAGTTTGGGACAGGGGCACCTGGGGGCTTTCTTT. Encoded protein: CASSLGQGHLGAFF.

This CDR3 is CASSLRPSDEQFF. The CDR3 region has the DNA TGTGCCAGCAGTTTAAGGCCTAGCGATGAGCAGTTCTTC. This rearrangement joins TRBV12-3 or TRBV12-4 to TRBJ2-1, with D possibly matching TRBD2 (6 bases). The CDR3 totals 13 residues. Trimming removed 2 bases from V and 8 bases from J, with 10 bases in between.

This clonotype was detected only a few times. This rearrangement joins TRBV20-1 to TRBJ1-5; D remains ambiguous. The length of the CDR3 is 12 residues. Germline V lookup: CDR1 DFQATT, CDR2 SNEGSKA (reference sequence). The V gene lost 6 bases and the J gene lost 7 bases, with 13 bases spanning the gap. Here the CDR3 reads CSATLHGQPQHF. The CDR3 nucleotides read TGCAGTGCAACCCTCCATGGGCAGCCCCAGCATTTT.

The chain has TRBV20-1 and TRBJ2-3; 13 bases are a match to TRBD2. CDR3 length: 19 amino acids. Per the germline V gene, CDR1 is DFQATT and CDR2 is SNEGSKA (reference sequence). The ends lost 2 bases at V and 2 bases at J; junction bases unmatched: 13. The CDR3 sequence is CSARNPWTSGGRSTDTQYF. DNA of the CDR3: TGCAGTGCTAGAAATCCCTGGACTAGCGGGGGCAGATCCACAGATACGCAGTATTTT.

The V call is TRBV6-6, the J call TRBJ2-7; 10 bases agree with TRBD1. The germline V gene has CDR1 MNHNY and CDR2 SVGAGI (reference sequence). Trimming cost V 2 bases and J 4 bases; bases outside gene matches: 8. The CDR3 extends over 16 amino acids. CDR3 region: CASSYPRGQGGYEQYF. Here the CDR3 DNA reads TGTGCCAGCAGTTACCCGAGAGGACAGGGGGGGTACGAGCAGTACTTC.